By its share, the clone carrying this TCR beta chain is medium-sized. What it recognizes is unknown. Germline CDR1 and CDR2: SGHKS and YYEKEE (reference sequence). Trimming took 3 bases from V and 0 from J, leaving 7 bases between them. The CDR3 length is 14 residues. The data stem from a study of T cell repertoires in aging, cancer and after chemotherapy. Whole-study context: Over several months to years, re-sampled healthy donor repertoires clearly shared clones. Points from the study as a whole: Compared with age-matched healthy donors, untreated hematological or solid cancer patients showed higher blood TCR clonality.

The template was genomic DNA from peripheral blood, not RNA. Rearranged V-D-J TRB sequences were amplified with a mixed TRB-A/B primer pool. TCRdb reanalysed the multiplex PCR reads using MiXCR and keeps one entry per CDR3 protein. This table has thousands of distinct CDR3 sequences, 20% to 25% appearing once. Input material: blood. This TCR came from a human donor in good health. The donor label of this sample is uncertain. The chain recombines TRBV5-5 with TRBJ1-5; D remains ambiguous. The CDR3 protein is CASSWDYSNQPQHF. DNA for the CDR3: TGTGCCAGCAGCTGGGATTATAGCAATCAGCCCCAGCATTTT.